This TCR beta chain emerged from a study of neurological immune-mediated disorders. TCRdb recomputed calls from the 5' RACE reads with MiXCR, one row per CDR3 protein. Among 87,000 or so distinct CDR3 sequences listed, around 3.5% were seen once. The V gene end was trimmed by 6 bases and the J gene end by 7 bases; junction bases not matched to a gene: 11. In germline, CDR1 is DFQATT, CDR2 SNEGSKA (reference sequence). The CDR3 spans 14 residues. This clonotype was observed at least ten times. The chain couples TRBV20-1 to TRBJ2-2; TRBD1 aligns across 7 bases. The TCR sequence derives from a woman aged 45-60 years with multiple sclerosis. The specimen was PBMCs. The CDR3 loop reads CSAGTKQGNGELFF. The CDR3 nucleotides are TGCAGTGCCGGAACGAAACAGGGGAACGGGGAGCTGTTTTTT.